The entry below describes one T cell receptor beta chain. Repertoires were generated with immunoSEQ multiplex PCR, while TCRdb's copy carries only in-frame clones and drops some. The sample records almost 200,000 clones, roughly 90% being singletons. This specimen comes from a study of blood T cell repertoires in COVID-19. Trimming cost V 4 bases and J 3 bases; bases outside gene matches: 12. Germline assignment: CDR1 WNHNN and CDR2 SYGVQD (reference sequence). There are 17 residues in the CDR3. The sequencing sample was made of PBMCs or T cells enriched from blood (not recorded which). V and J are TRBV10-1 and TRBJ2-3, with TRBD1 matching 8 bases. This sequence was found in a woman aged 18-35 years who had recovered from COVID-19. CDR3 loop: CASSGGTGHAQTDTQYF. CDR3 nucleotide sequence: TGCGCCAGCAGTGGAGGGACAGGACATGCCCAAACAGATACGCAGTATTTT.